This T cell receptor (beta chain) stems from a study of blood T cells in healthy people across ages. The wider study: There was about one barcoded beta molecule captured by template switching per two T cells.

The extraction recovered at least 6 micrograms of total RNA per sample. The CDR3 totals 17 residues. V dropped 0 bases and J dropped 0 bases, with 13 bases sitting between them. Germline CDR1 reads MNHEY; CDR2 reads SVGAGI. Primers used in a second PCR of about 7 to 12 cycles were a sample-barcoded 5' primer and a J-beta primer mix. TCRdb recomputed calls from the 5' RACE reads with MiXCR, one row per CDR3 protein. The sample yields approximately 1,000,000 distinct CDR3 sequences, more than 30% seen once. The specimen sequenced was blood. The chain is built from TRBV6-5 and TRBJ2-3; D uncertain. The sequence was obtained from a man aged 18 to 35 in good health. In DNA form, the CDR3 reads TGTGCCAGCAGTTACTCCAGCTGGGAAAAAAGCACAGATACGCAGTATTTT. This translates into CASSYSSWEKSTDTQYF.